One and the same sample provided the 13 T cell receptor beta chains below, sequenced in a study of shared clonotypes between healthy human individuals. TCRdb keeps only in-frame clones here, not all; method: immunoSEQ multiplex PCR. The data show about 1.5 million clones, approximately 97% seen once. Sequenced material: naive CD4+ T cells sorted from blood. The subset here: CD45RA+ positively selected. The source is a man aged 30-40 years in good health.

The chain links TRBV29-1 to TRBJ2-1; D is possibly TRBD1 or TRBD2 (5 bases each). Germline V gene data show CDR1 as SQVTM and CDR2 as ANQGSEA. V dropped 7 bases and J dropped 8 bases, with 18 bases sitting between them. The CDR3 contains 13 residues. The DNA for the CDR3 is TGCAGCGGGACACTAAGGACTCCCCATGAGCAGTTCTTC. Its protein is CSGTLRTPHEQFF.

The genes are TRBV19 and TRBJ2-1; 8 bases fit TRBD2. CDR3 size: 16 residues. CDR1 and CDR2 (germline): LNHDA, SQIVND (reference sequence). J lost 9 bases, V lost 5 bases, and 15 bases had no gene match. The CDR3 region has the DNA TGTGCCAGTAGTCTCCTCCCAGCGGGAGTCCGGAGTGAGCAGTTCTTC. Translated, it gives CASSLLPAGVRSEQFF.

The rearrangement links TRBV2 to TRBJ2-5; 9 nucleotides align to TRBD1. The CDR3 totals 14 residues. After removal of 4 bases from V and 4 bases from J, the junction contained 4 bases not matched to a gene. From germline, CDR1 is SNHLY and CDR2 FYNNEI. CDR3 DNA: TGTGCCAGCAGTGCGACAGGGGGACGAGAGACCCAGTACTTC. Translation gives CASSATGGRETQYF.

The chain couples TRBV6-6 to TRBJ2-7; 7 bases agree with TRBD2. Germline trimming cut 6 bases from V and 1 base from J; bases unmatched to any gene: 9. Per germline, CDR1 MNHNY and CDR2 SVGAGI (reference sequence). The length of the CDR3 is 15 residues. Written as DNA, the CDR3 is TGTGCCAGCAGGGATAGCGGGCTTCCGTCCTACGAGCAGTACTTC. It is translated as CASRDSGLPSYEQYF.

The chain has TRBV5-1 and TRBJ2-3; possible D gene TRBD1, 6 bases. Trimming cost V 3 bases and J 0 bases, with 11 bases left between them. CDR1 and CDR2 from the germline V gene are SGHRS and YFSETQ. This CDR3 spans 15 amino acids. Here the CDR3 reads CASSWGTKSTDTQYF. CDR3 bases: TGCGCCAGCAGCTGGGGGACAAAGAGCACAGATACGCAGTATTTT.

In this sample, this clone turned up a few times. The chain joins TRBV5-1 to TRBJ1-5; TRBD1 aligns across 8 bases. V shed 4 bases and J 1 base; nucleotides not matched to a gene: 7. CDR1 is SGHRS and CDR2 is YFSETQ in the germline V gene. The CDR3 covers 16 residues. The CDR3 DNA sequence: TGCGCCAGCAGCCCTACAGGGGGACTGAGCAATCAGCCCCAGCATTTT. It translates to CASSPTGGLSNQPQHF.

The chain combines TRBV19 with TRBJ1-5, with no clear D. The V end was cut by 0 bases, the J end by 3 bases, with 6 bases between. The CDR3 has 14 residues. Germline assignment: CDR1 LNHDA and CDR2 SQIVND (reference sequence). The CDR3 coding sequence is TGTGCCAGTAGTATAGACAGGTACAATCAGCCCCAGCATTTT. Translating gives CASSIDRYNQPQHF.

The genes are TRBV28 and TRBJ1-5; a weak D match, TRBD1 (6 bases). The CDR3 contains 16 residues. Germline V gene lookup returns CDR1 MDHEN and CDR2 SYDVKM. Trimming cost V 5 bases and J 0 bases, with 14 bases left between them. The CDR3 loop is CASSHLGQYSNQPQHF. In nucleotides, the CDR3 is TGTGCCAGCAGTCACTTAGGACAGTATAGCAATCAGCCCCAGCATTTT.

The chain links TRBV5-5 to TRBJ2-1, with TRBD2 matching over 13 bases. The junction had 5 bases not matched to a gene; V was cut back by 4 bases and J by 4 bases. In germline, CDR1 is SGHKS, CDR2 YYEKEE (reference sequence). The CDR3 consists of 16 residues. CDR3 residues: CASSRGTSGNYNEQFF. The CDR3 coding sequence is TGTGCCAGCAGCCGTGGGACTAGCGGGAATTACAATGAGCAGTTCTTC.

The chain has TRBV7-2 and TRBJ2-7; D uncertain. The CDR3 spans 14 residues. The V end lost 2 bases, the J end lost 0 bases, and 8 bases lay between the germline ends. Germline V gene sequence: CDR1 SGHTA, CDR2 FQGNSA. CDR3 region: CASSLLGFSYEQYF. CDR3 DNA: TGTGCCAGCAGCTTACTTGGCTTCTCCTACGAGCAGTACTTC.

Worth noting for this clone: At one of its ends the junction is not consistent with the germline gene, which may arise from a read error. This chain connects TRBV30 to TRBJ1-1; D gene unclear. Germline V gene data show CDR1 as GTSNPN and CDR2 as SVGIG (reference sequence). The CDR3 extends over 14 amino acids. The DNA of the CDR3 is TGTGCCTGGAGTCGACATAGGTCGAACCCTGAAGCTTTCTTT. Translating it yields CAWSRHRSNPEAFF.

The V gene is TRBV28, the J gene TRBJ2-1; 9 bases are a match to TRBD2. Germline trimming cut 1 base from V and 9 bases from J; bases unmatched to any gene: 7. This CDR3 has 15 amino acids. Germline values: CDR1 MDHEN, CDR2 SYDVKM. CDR3 protein: CASSLSLAGRGEQFF. Written as DNA, the CDR3 is TGTGCCAGCAGTTTATCCCTAGCGGGACGTGGTGAGCAGTTCTTC.

CDR3 nucleotides: TGTGCCAGCAGCTTGACAGGGGAAAACGAGCAGTACTTC. Its translation: CASSLTGENEQYF. This chain joins TRBV11-1 and TRBJ2-7; 8 positions agree with TRBD1. The length of the CDR3 is 13 residues. Trimming removed 3 bases from V and 5 bases from J; junction bases left unmatched: 3. Germline CDR1 is SGHAT and CDR2 is FQDESV (reference sequence).